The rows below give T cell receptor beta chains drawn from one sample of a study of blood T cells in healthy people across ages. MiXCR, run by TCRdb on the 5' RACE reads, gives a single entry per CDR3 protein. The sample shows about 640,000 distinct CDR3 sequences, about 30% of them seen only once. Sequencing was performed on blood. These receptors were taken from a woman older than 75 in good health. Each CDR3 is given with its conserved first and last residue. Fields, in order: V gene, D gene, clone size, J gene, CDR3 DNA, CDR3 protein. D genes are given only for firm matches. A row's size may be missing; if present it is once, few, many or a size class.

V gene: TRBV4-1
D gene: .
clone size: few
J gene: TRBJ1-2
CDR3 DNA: TGCGCCAGCAGCCAAGAGGGAACGGGGGGTTCAGGCTACACCTTC
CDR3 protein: CASSQEGTGGSGYTF

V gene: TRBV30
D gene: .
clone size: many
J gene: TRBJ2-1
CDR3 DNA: TGTGCCTGGAGTGTCTACGGTAGCGCCTACAATGAGCAGTTCTTC
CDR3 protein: CAWSVYGSAYNEQFF

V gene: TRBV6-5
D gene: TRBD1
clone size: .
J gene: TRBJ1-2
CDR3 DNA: TGTGCCAGCGTTCGGTCAGGGGGGAACTATGGCTACACCTTC
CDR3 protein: CASVRSGGNYGYTF

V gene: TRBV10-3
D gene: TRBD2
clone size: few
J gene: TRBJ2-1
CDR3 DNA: TGTGCCATCAGGGGTGTGGGGGGGGGCAATGAGCAGTTCTTC
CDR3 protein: CAIRGVGGGNEQFF

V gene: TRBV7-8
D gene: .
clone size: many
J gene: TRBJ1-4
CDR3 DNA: TGTGCCAGCAGCTTAGGCGGGGGGGTAAAGGAAAAACTGTTTTTT
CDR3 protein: CASSLGGGVKEKLFF

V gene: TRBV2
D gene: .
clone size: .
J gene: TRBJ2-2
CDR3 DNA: TGTGCCAGCAGATCCGACAGAGGTCTCGCCGGGGAGCTGTTTTTT
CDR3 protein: CASRSDRGLAGELFF

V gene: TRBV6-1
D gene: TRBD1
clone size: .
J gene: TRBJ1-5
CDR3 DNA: TGTGCCAGCAGTGATGGGACAGCGACTAGCAGTCAGCCCCAGCATTTT
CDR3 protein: CASSDGTATSSQPQHF

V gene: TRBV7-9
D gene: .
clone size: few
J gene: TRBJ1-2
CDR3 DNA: TGTGCCAGCAGCAGACAGAGGATTAACTATGGCTACACCTTC
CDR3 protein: CASSRQRINYGYTF

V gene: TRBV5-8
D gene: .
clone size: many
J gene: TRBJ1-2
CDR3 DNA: TGTGCCAGCAGCTTCGCAAGAATCTATGGCTACACCTTC
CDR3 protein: CASSFARIYGYTF

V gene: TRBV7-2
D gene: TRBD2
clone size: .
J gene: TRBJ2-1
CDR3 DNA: TGTGCCAGCAGCTCGATAAGGACTAGCGGGGGAGTTAGCTCCTACAATGAGCAGTTCTTC
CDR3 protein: CASSSIRTSGGVSSYNEQFF

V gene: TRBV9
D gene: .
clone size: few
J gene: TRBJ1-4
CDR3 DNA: TGTGCCAGCAGCGTAGCACAGGGCGCTGAAAAACTGTTTTTT
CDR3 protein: CASSVAQGAEKLFF

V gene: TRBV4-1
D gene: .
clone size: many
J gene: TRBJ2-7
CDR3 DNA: TGCGCCAGCAGCCAAGGGGCAGCGGGCCTTTACGAGCAGTACTTC
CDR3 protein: CASSQGAAGLYEQYF

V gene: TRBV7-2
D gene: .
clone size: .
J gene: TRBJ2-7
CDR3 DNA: TGTGCCAGCAGCTTAGTTGCGAGAGGCGAGCAGTACTTC
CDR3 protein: CASSLVARGEQYF

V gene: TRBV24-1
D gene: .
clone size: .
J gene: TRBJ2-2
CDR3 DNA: TGTGCCACCAGTGACTGGGGAGGGGGCAGGAACACCGGGGAGCTGTTTTTT
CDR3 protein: CATSDWGGGRNTGELFF

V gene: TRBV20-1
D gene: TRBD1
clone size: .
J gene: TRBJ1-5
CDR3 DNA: TGCAGTGCTAGACCTACAGGGGGCGCGGGCAATCAGCCCCAGCATTTT
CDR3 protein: CSARPTGGAGNQPQHF

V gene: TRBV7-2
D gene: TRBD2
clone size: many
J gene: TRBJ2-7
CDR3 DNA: TGTGCCAGCAGTAATAGGACAGAGCCGGGACTAGCTTTCTACGAGCAGTACTTC
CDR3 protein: CASSNRTEPGLAFYEQYF

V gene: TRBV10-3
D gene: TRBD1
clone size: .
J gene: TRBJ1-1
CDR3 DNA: TGTGCCATCAGTCCCTGGGACAGTACTGAAGCTTTCTTT
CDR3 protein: CAISPWDSTEAFF

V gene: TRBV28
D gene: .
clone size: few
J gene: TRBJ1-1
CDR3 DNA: TGTGCCAGCAGGGCGGGGACGGCAGAAGCTTTCTTT
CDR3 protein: CASRAGTAEAFF

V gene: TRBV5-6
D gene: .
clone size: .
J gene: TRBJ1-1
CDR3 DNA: TGTGCCAGCAGCTTGGATGGTTTAGCCAACACTGAAGCTTTCTTT
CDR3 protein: CASSLDGLANTEAFF

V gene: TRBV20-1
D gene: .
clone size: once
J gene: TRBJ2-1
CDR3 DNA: TGCAGTGCCCACCATAGAGATCAACCCTACAATGAGCAGTTCTTC
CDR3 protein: CSAHHRDQPYNEQFF

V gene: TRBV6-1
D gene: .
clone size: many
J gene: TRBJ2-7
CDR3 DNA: TGTGCCAGCAGTGTGTCCGGGACCGCCTACGAGCAGTACTTC
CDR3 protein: CASSVSGTAYEQYF

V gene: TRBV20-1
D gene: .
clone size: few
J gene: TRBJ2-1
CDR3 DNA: TGCAGTGCCGGGACTCACAATGAGCAGTTCTTC
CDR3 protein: CSAGTHNEQFF

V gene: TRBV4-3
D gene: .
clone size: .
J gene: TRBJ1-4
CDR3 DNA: TGCGCCAGCAGCCAAGATTGGAGAACTAATGAAAAACTGTTTTTT
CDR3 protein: CASSQDWRTNEKLFF

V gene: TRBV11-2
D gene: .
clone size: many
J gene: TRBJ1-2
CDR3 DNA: TGTGCCAGCAGCTCCCTCGGGGGCCAGAGGGATGGCTACACCTTC
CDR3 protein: CASSSLGGQRDGYTF

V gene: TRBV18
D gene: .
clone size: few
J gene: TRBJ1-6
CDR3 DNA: TGTGCCAGCTCACCGGGAACAGGGACGAATTCACCCCTCCACTTT
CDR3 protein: CASSPGTGTNSPLHF

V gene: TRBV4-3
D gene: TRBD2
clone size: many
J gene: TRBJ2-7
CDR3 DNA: TGCGCCAGCAGCAGGTCTAGCGGGGTACACAACTCCTACGAGCAGTACTTC
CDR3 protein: CASSRSSGVHNSYEQYF

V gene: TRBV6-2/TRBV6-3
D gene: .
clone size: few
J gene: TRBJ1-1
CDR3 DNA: TGTGCCAGCAGCCCAGGGAGGGCCAGAGTTGTCGGCACTGAAGCTTTCTTT
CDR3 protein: CASSPGRARVVGTEAFF

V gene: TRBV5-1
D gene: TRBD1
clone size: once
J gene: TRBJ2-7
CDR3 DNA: TGCGCCAGAGGGACAGGGATCAACTACGAGCAGTACTTC
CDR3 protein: CARGTGINYEQYF